This TCR beta chain was identified during a study of identical twins. As for this clonotype: What it recognizes is unknown.

Findings and limits, study-wide: Within twin pairs, the out-of-frame alpha sequences they shared showed excess low generation probability. A lower insertion count was a feature of abundant cord blood beta clonotypes, with no such feature in memory repertoires.

The CDR3 contains 13 residues. Trimming took off 4 bases at V and 3 bases at J, with 10 bases between the two ends. Germline V gene sequence: CDR1 MNHEY, CDR2 SMNVEV (reference sequence). With template switching, a universal primer site was added, and the cDNA carried unique molecular identifiers. TCRdb reprocessed the 5' RACE reads via MiXCR and lists one record per CDR3 protein. The sample yields more than 400,000 distinct CDR3 sequences, around 15% seen once. Each donor (without exception) was a healthy Caucasian. This same sample was also part of a study on yellow fever vaccine responses in identical twins.

Material for sequencing was CD4+ T cells sorted from blood. This TCR came from a woman aged 18-29 years in good health. The chain joins TRBV27 to TRBJ2-7; D might be TRBD1 (6 bases). The CDR3 reads CASSYLQGYEQYF. CDR3 DNA: TGTGCCAGCAGTTACCTACAGGGCTACGAGCAGTACTTC.